Listed below are T cell receptor beta chains from one sample, sequenced in a study of blood T cell repertoires in COVID-19. The repertoire was sequenced with immunoSEQ multiplex PCR; TCRdb's copy has only in-frame clones and lacks some. Of approximately 250,000 clones listed, around 88% are singletons. Sequencing was done on a sample of peripheral blood. These receptors originate from a woman aged 80 or over with COVID-19, enrolled during active disease. Both conserved end residues are trimmed from each CDR3.

cdr3_length | j_call | v_call | cdr3_aa
14 | TRBJ1-2 | TRBV5-1 | ASSPGQGARGYGYT
18 | TRBJ2-1 | TRBV18 | ASSHRSPGTSGGGNNEQF
12 | TRBJ2-5 | TRBV15 | ATSIDRGQETQY
11 | TRBJ2-1 | TRBV5-4 | ASSLGQVDEQF
11 | TRBJ1-1 | TRBV11-3 | ASSFGGNTEAF
12 | TRBJ1-4 | TRBV13 | ASSSTGDNEKLF
12 | TRBJ1-5 | TRBV25-1 | ASSETGGGQPQH
12 | TRBJ1-2 | TRBV7-6 | ASSSQVGPYGYT
11 | TRBJ1-6 | TRBV10-2 | ASSEGQDSPLH
13 | TRBJ1-2 | TRBV7-8 | ASSLGGLGSRGYT
13 | TRBJ1-6 | TRBV7-8 | ASSFNQGYNSPLH
11 | TRBJ1-1 | TRBV19 | ASSAGENTEAF
13 | TRBJ2-5 | TRBV24-1 | ATSQTGTGGETQY
11 | TRBJ1-2 | TRBV6-6 | ASSQTGGRGYT
14 | TRBJ2-3 | TRBV5-1 | ASSERPGQGTDTQY
13 | TRBJ1-3 | TRBV3-1/TRBV3-2 | ASSLRTGSGNTIY
12 | TRBJ1-6 | TRBV7-9 | ASSRTAYNSPLH
17 | TRBJ1-5 | TRBV28 | ASSLWLFVGDNSNQPQH
14 | TRBJ1-1 | TRBV18 | ASSPPGQGGHTEAF
13 | TRBJ1-5 | TRBV5-1 | ASSLSSGLNQPQH
11 | TRBJ2-5 | TRBV2 | ASSGTSGETQY
10 | TRBJ1-1 | TRBV28 | ASSSLDRGAF
11 | TRBJ2-2 | TRBV29-1 | SVGHKGIGELF
13 | TRBJ2-1 | TRBV5-1 | ASSLDGQGYNEQF